A single sample gave rise to the 14 T cell receptor beta chains below, sequenced in a study of cytomegalovirus exposure and HLA in healthy donors. The PCR used 60 Vbeta and 13 Jbeta primers. The protocol was immunoSEQ multiplex PCR, while the TCRdb copy is restricted to in-frame clones and leaves out a portion. The sample gives 90,000 or so clones, roughly 74% of which show up once; 15% to 20% is in the top ten. Material: PBMCs. These receptors originate from a woman younger than 30 in good health and CMV-seropositive.

The genes are TRBV19 and TRBJ1-5, with 7 positions matching TRBD1. Germline loops: CDR1 LNHDA, CDR2 SQIVND (reference sequence). This CDR3 comprises 14 residues. Losses at the gene ends were 3 bases for V and 4 bases for J; bases not matched to a gene: 3. DNA of the CDR3: TGTGCCAGTAGTATCTGGGACAGTAATCAGCCCCAGCATTTT. It encodes CASSIWDSNQPQHF.

The CDR3 protein is CASSWRINSPLHF. In nucleotides, the CDR3 is TGTGCCAGCAGTTGGCGGATTAATTCACCCCTCCACTTT. The chain combines TRBV27 with TRBJ1-6, with D unresolved. CDR1 and CDR2 from the germline V gene are MNHEY and SMNVEV (reference sequence). There are 13 residues in the CDR3. Trimming stripped 4 bases from V and 6 bases from J, with 7 bases between.

This chain links TRBV9 with TRBJ2-3, with TRBD2 identical over 15 bases. Looked up from germline, CDR1 is SGDLS and CDR2 is YYNGEE. CDR3 length: 16 amino acids. The junction had 3 bases not matched to a gene; V was cut back by 3 bases and J by 4 bases. CDR3 sequence (DNA): TGTGCCAGCAGCGCCGGACTAGCGGGGGGGTCAGATACGCAGTATTTT. Translated: CASSAGLAGGSDTQYF.

The chain carries TRBV19 and TRBJ1-2, with a weak D call TRBD1 (6 bases). CDR3 size: 15 residues. Germline lookup yields CDR1 LNHDA and CDR2 SQIVND (reference sequence). The V end lost 5 bases, the J end lost 3 bases, and 16 bases lay between the germline ends. The CDR3 region has the DNA TGTGCCAGTAGTGCGTTATCCGGGACATACTATGGCTACACCTTC. This gives the protein CASSALSGTYYGYTF.

This clone was observed a handful of times. The J gene is TRBJ1-5, the V gene TRBV5-6; TRBD1 aligns across 8 bases. This CDR3 has 15 residues. Per the germline V gene, CDR1 is SGHDT and CDR2 is YYEEEE. Trimming at V came to 1 base and at J to 6 bases, leaving 6 bases not matched to a gene. CDR3 DNA sequence: TGTGCCAGCAGCTTGTTACAGGGGGAAGGTCAGCCCCAGCATTTT. Amino acid sequence: CASSLLQGEGQPQHF.

There are a few counts of this clone. The rearrangement links TRBV5-6 to TRBJ1-4, with a possible D match to TRBD1 (5 bases). Germline CDR1 is SGHDT and CDR2 is YYEEEE. The CDR3 is 14 residues long. V was shortened by 2 bases and J by 7 bases, with 12 bases between the two germline ends. The CDR3 nucleotides are TGTGCCAGCAGCTTCGGGGGAAGGGGTGAAAAACTGTTTTTT. Translating it yields CASSFGGRGEKLFF.

The chain employs TRBV28 and TRBJ1-2, with a possible D match to TRBD1 (5 bases). This CDR3 contains 15 residues. The V gene lost 3 bases and the J gene lost 8 bases, with 19 bases spanning the gap. CDR1 and CDR2 (germline): MDHEN, SYDVKM. The CDR3 region has the DNA TGTGCCAGCAGTTTGCTGGGGGGACCGGCGGGGGGCTACACCTTC. It codes for CASSLLGGPAGGYTF.

The rearrangement uses TRBV27 and TRBJ2-3; 8 bases align to TRBD2. Germline V lookup: CDR1 MNHEY, CDR2 SMNVEV (reference sequence). J gave up 5 bases and V 6 bases, and 7 bases lay outside the gene matches. The CDR3 is 14 residues long. CDR3 loop: CASSPGTRGDTQYF. As DNA, the CDR3 is TGTGCCAGCAGCCCCGGGACTAGAGGAGATACGCAGTATTTT.

The V call is TRBV6-6, the J call TRBJ2-1; 8 nucleotides agree with TRBD1. This CDR3 is built from 15 residues. Trimming removed 5 bases from V and 7 bases from J; junction bases left unmatched: 10. Germline V lookup: CDR1 MNHNY, CDR2 SVGAGI (reference sequence). As DNA, the CDR3 is TGTGCCAGCAGTGGGACAGGAAAGAAATTGAATGAGCAGTTCTTC. This translates into CASSGTGKKLNEQFF.

The chain joins TRBV7-6 to TRBJ2-3; D is undetermined. V was shortened by 2 bases and J by 5 bases, with 11 bases between the two germline ends. The CDR3 is 14 residues long. Germline-derived CDR1 and CDR2 are SGHVS and FNYEAQ. CDR3 nucleotides: TGTGCCAGCAGCTTACGGGTGGCTAGAGATACGCAGTATTTT. It is translated as CASSLRVARDTQYF.

The chain is built from TRBV4-1 and TRBJ1-5, with D perhaps matching TRBD1 (5 bases). Germline CDR1 MGHRA, CDR2 YSYEKL. Trimming left V 0 bases short and J 4 bases short, with 19 bases between. The length of the CDR3 is 18 residues. In nucleotides, the CDR3 is TGCGCCAGCAGCCAAGATCTAGGGGTTCGGCAGGCTAATCAGCCCCAGCATTTT. Translated: CASSQDLGVRQANQPQHF.

The chain couples TRBV14 to TRBJ1-2, with D unresolved. The V gene's germline CDR1 is SGHDN and CDR2 FVKESK. The V end lost 3 bases, the J end lost 5 bases, and 10 bases lay between the germline ends. The CDR3 loop spans 13 amino acids. CDR3 region: CASSQGPRYGYTF. As DNA, the CDR3 is TGTGCCAGCAGCCAGGGCCCAAGGTATGGCTACACCTTC.

This clone was recorded once. CDR3 protein: CASSLSSGQVTDTQYF. CDR3 DNA: TGTGCCAGCAGCTTAAGTTCTGGACAGGTCACAGATACGCAGTATTTT. This sequence joins TRBV7-3 and TRBJ2-3; 7 bases map to TRBD1. This CDR3 is 16 amino acids long. The J segment lost 2 bases and the V segment lost 1 base, leaving 6 bases of the junction unmatched. The germline gives CDR1 SGHTA, CDR2 FQGTGA.

This clone was observed a few times. This chain joins TRBV27 and TRBJ1-2, with D possibly TRBD1 on 6 matching bases. Trimming took off 4 bases at V and 7 bases at J, with 16 bases between the two ends. The CDR3 consists of 14 residues. The germline V gene encodes CDR1 MNHEY and CDR2 SMNVEV (reference sequence). The CDR3 here is CASSSSVTRGGYTF. CDR3 nucleotide sequence: TGTGCCAGCAGTTCCTCAGTAACCAGGGGTGGCTACACCTTC.